Listed below are T cell receptor beta chains from one sample, sequenced in a study of T cell changes during pregnancy in multiple sclerosis. Generated by immunoSEQ multiplex PCR, the TCRdb table keeps only in-frame clones and is missing some. The table includes tens of thousands of clones, roughly 94% detected once. Material: CD4+ T cells from peripheral blood mononuclear cells, obtained after pregnancy. The receptors shown here come from a female donor with multiple sclerosis, enrolled in a pregnancy study. Both conserved end residues are part of each CDR3. The D gene is left open where the match is weak. The size of a clone is reported for some rows only, either as once, few or many, or as a class for expanded clones.

TRBJ2-5,NA,TRBV5-5,NA,TGTGCCAGCAGCTTGGCGGGGGGCAGCGAGACCCAGTACTTC,CASSLAGGSETQYF
TRBJ2-5,NA,TRBV18,NA,TGTGCCAGCTCACCGTTAAAGACAGGTCAGGAGACCCAGTACTTC,CASSPLKTGQETQYF
TRBJ1-1,NA,TRBV5-1,TRBD1,TGCGCCAGCAGCTTCTCGACGGGACAGGGGAACACTGAAGCTTTCTTT,CASSFSTGQGNTEAFF
TRBJ2-3,NA,TRBV7-9,NA,TGTGCCAGCAGCTTAGAGGCGGGGCCAACAGATACGCAGTATTTT,CASSLEAGPTDTQYF
TRBJ2-7,NA,TRBV6-5,TRBD1,TGTGCCAGCAGTCTAAACAGGGGGACCTCCTACGAGCAGTACTTC,CASSLNRGTSYEQYF
TRBJ2-4,NA,TRBV29-1,TRBD2,TGCAGCGTTGAAGTGTGGGGGGGATTCAAGTATTTC,CSVEVWGGFKYF
TRBJ2-6,NA,TRBV9,NA,TGTGCCAGCAGCGTAGACGCCCTCTACGGGGCCAACGTCCTGACTTTC,CASSVDALYGANVLTF
TRBJ2-2,NA,TRBV7-8,NA,TGTGCCAGCAACCCACGGACTGCTGGGGAGCTGTTTTTT,CASNPRTAGELFF
TRBJ2-1,once,TRBV7-8,NA,TGTGCCAGCAGCTCCCGCGGGGATGAGCAGTTCTTC,CASSSRGDEQFF
TRBJ2-7,NA,TRBV7-5,NA,NA,CVRRVGQGNYEQYF
TRBJ2-1,NA,TRBV27,NA,TGTGCCAGCACCATCTCTTGGAGGAGCTCCTACAATGAGCAGTTCTTC,CASTISWRSSYNEQFF
TRBJ2-3,NA,TRBV5-1,NA,TGCGCCAGCAGCAAGGCGGGCGGGTTCACAGATACGCAGTATTTT,CASSKAGGFTDTQYF
TRBJ2-5,NA,TRBV7-8,TRBD1,TGTGCCAGCAGCCAGAACAGGGGTGGCCAAGAGACCCAGTACTTC,CASSQNRGGQETQYF
TRBJ2-1,NA,TRBV19,TRBD2,TGTGCCAGTAGCGGCAATGCGGGAGAGAGTGAGCAGTTCTTC,CASSGNAGESEQFF
TRBJ2-7,NA,TRBV5-1,NA,TGCGCCAGCAGCATTCCAGGGGCTCCCCACGAGCAGTACTTC,CASSIPGAPHEQYF
TRBJ1-4,NA,TRBV7-2,TRBD1,TGTGCCAGCAGCCACCCGGGACAGATCAATGAAAAACTGTTTTTT,CASSHPGQINEKLFF
TRBJ2-2,NA,TRBV11-2,NA,TGTGCCAGCAGCTTAGATCGGTTGGGGGGGCGGTCCGGGGAGCTGTTTTTT,CASSLDRLGGRSGELFF
TRBJ1-2,once,TRBV6-6,NA,TGTGCCAGCAGTTACGGAGACTATGGCTACACCTTC,CASSYGDYGYTF
TRBJ2-7,NA,TRBV7-2,TRBD2,TGTGCCAGCAGAACTAGCGGGTATTCCTACGAGCAGTACTTC,CASRTSGYSYEQYF
TRBJ2-1,NA,TRBV18,TRBD1,TGTGCCAGCTCTGTGGGACAGGGCCGATTGACCTACAATGAGCAGTTCTTC,CASSVGQGRLTYNEQFF
TRBJ1-2,NA,TRBV7-9,TRBD1,TGTGCCAGCAGCTTATATGAGACAGGGGGTTCTGGCTACACCTTC,CASSLYETGGSGYTF
TRBJ1-6,NA,TRBV5-1,TRBD1,TGCGCCAGCAGCCCGGACAGGGAGCGTTCACCCCTCCACTTT,CASSPDRERSPLHF
TRBJ1-3,NA,TRBV7-9,TRBD1,TGTGCCAGCAGCAGGACAGGGACCCGAAACACCATATATTTT,CASSRTGTRNTIYF
TRBJ2-7,NA,TRBV7-2,NA,TGTGCCAGCAGCCGGACAGCCCTCTACGAGCAGTACTTC,CASSRTALYEQYF
TRBJ1-5,NA,TRBV6-1,NA,TGTGCCAGCAGTGAATCAGGCCGCAATCAGCCCCAGCATTTT,CASSESGRNQPQHF
TRBJ2-2,NA,TRBV6-4,NA,TGTGCCAGCAGCGCGGATCCTGGCACCGGGGAGCTGTTTTTT,CASSADPGTGELFF
TRBJ1-1,NA,TRBV5-1,NA,TGCGCCAGCAGCTTGGACAGACTGAACACTGAAGCTTTCTTT,CASSLDRLNTEAFF
TRBJ1-1,NA,TRBV29-1,TRBD1,TGCAGCGACGGGACAGGGAACACTGAAGCTTTCTTT,CSDGTGNTEAFF
TRBJ1-1,NA,TRBV5-4,NA,TGTGCCAGCAGCTTTTTTGACAGGCCTAAGAACACTGAAGCTTTCTTT,CASSFFDRPKNTEAFF